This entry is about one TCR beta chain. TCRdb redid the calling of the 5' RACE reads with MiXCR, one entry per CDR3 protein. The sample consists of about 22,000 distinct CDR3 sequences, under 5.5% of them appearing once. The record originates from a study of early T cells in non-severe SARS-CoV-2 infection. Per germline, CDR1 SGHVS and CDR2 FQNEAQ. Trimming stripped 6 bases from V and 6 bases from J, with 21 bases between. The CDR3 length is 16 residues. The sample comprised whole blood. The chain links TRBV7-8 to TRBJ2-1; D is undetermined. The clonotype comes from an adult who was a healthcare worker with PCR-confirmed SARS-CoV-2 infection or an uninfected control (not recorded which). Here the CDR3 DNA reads TGTGCCAGCAGTCCTCTCACCGGGTCCGGCCCCAATGAGCAGTTCTTC. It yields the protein CASSPLTGSGPNEQFF.